This entry is about one TCR beta chain. Time point described: baseline, week 1 (first vaccination visit). Treatment: pre-vaccination baseline after standard-of-care therapy. Each astrocytoma in the donors was new, WHO grade 3 or 4, IDH1-mutant and ATRX-lost. The germline V gene encodes CDR1 SGHTA and CDR2 FQGNSA. V lost 5 bases and J lost 5, with 13 bases in between. The CDR3 totals 14 residues. The data stem from a study of a mutant IDH1 vaccine in newly diagnosed glioma. For the study at large: Treatment recipients were approximately 62% male and approximately 40% female, and their mean age was roughly 44 years. Patients got radiotherapy, temozolomide, or both beforehand, and most got both.

Sequencing was performed with immunoSEQ multiplex PCR; in TCRdb, only in-frame clones are kept and a portion is missing. The table lists about 51,000 clones, roughly 80% of them singletons. This rearrangement joins TRBV7-2 to TRBJ2-1; D remains ambiguous. Sequencing used PBMCs, obtained from a glioma patient treated with radiotherapy, temozolomide or both. The clonotype originates from a woman between 40 and 55 years old with glioma. As DNA, the CDR3 is TGTGCCAGCAGCCTCCGCAGGTCAGACAATGAGCAGTTCTTC. It codes for CASSLRRSDNEQFF. The entire variable domain, with the rest obtained from reference TRBV7-2 and TRBJ2-1, is as follows: GAGVSQSPSNKVTEKGKDVELRCDPISGHTALYWYRQSLGQGLEFLIYFQGNSAPDKSGLPSDRFSAERTGGSVSTLTIQRTQQEDSAVYLCASSLRRSDNEQFFGPGTRLTVL.